This T cell receptor (beta chain) appears in the sequencing data of a study of cytomegalovirus exposure and HLA in healthy donors. Study conclusions and caveats: Certain sequence variants were highly shared and formed a cluster, and this cluster was likely a sequencing artifact. Later analysis identified several of the most significant clusters that appeared linked to common viral pathogens. The listing of 150 to 200 TCR beta chains classed them as cytomegalovirus-associated.

In its sample, this clone was seen a few times. Its antigen is unknown. This CDR3 is 14 amino acids long. Trimming took 6 bases from V and 0 from J, leaving 6 bases between them. Germline-derived CDR1 and CDR2 are MDHEN and SYDVKM. The PCR contained 60 Vbeta and 13 Jbeta primers. As handled by the study authors: A later analysis counted 80 million or so unique TCR beta chains, around 10 million shared. The table came from immunoSEQ multiplex PCR; TCRdb's copy has only in-frame clones and leaves some out. V and J calls and clone size are as listed in that table; D and trimming were resolved from the DNA. The top ten clones hold about 8.1% of a sample with 130,000 or so clones, 75% to 85% of them seen once.

Input material: PBMCs. The chain has TRBV28 and TRBJ2-6; unclear D gene. The receptor was derived from a woman in her forties or fifties in good health and CMV-seropositive. CDR3 amino acids: CASSRSSGANVLTF. CDR3 DNA: TGTGCCAGCAGCCGGAGCTCTGGGGCCAACGTCCTGACTTTC.